This T cell receptor beta chain appears in the sequencing data of a study of tumor-infiltrating lymphocytes in primary liver carcinoma. Study-wide context: Donors underwent surgery for histopathologically diagnosed primary liver carcinoma. Points from the study as a whole: Tumors had a significantly higher top-250-clone fraction than blood (p = 0.039).

Germline V gene data show CDR1 as SGHAT and CDR2 as FQNNGV. Between the trimmed V and J ends, which lost 7 bases and 5 bases, there was a span of 21 bases. The CDR3 spans 15 residues. As to this clonotype: Its antigen remains unknown.

Making TCR beta cDNA involved 400 to 600 ng total RNA and a constant-region primer. Modified slightly, ARM-PCR produced TCR beta libraries over three nested multiplex PCR rounds. Both of the initial two PCR rounds ran for about 9 cycles and employed TRBV1-TRBV30 forward primers alongside a C-beta reverse primer. TCRdb recomputed calls from the multiplex PCR reads with MiXCR, one row per CDR3 protein. The sample lists approximately 330,000 distinct CDR3 sequences; roughly two thirds were seen once. Blood RNA was derived from unsorted whole blood, and germline DNA was extracted too. Patients had chronic HBV infection and were treatment-naive.

The V call is TRBV11-2, the J call TRBJ2-7; no firm D call. What was sequenced was peripheral blood. This sequence originates from a man aged 40-50 years with primary liver carcinoma and hepatitis B virus infection. CDR3 DNA sequence: TGTGCCAGCAACTTCTACATGGGTGGGGAACACGAGCAGTACTTC. It is translated as CASNFYMGGEHEQYF.